These 9 T cell receptor beta chains came from one sample sequenced in a study of human T cells and chemical hapten exposure. Time point given: patch test 3, about 24 weeks after DPC sensitization. Stated treatment: therapeutic diphenylcyclopropenone sensitization with weekly scalp DPC. TCRdb analysed the RACE reads with MiXCR anew, one entry per CDR3 protein. Of about 97,000 distinct CDR3 sequences listed, 27% are singletons. Material: whole blood, obtained in connection with sensitization to the hapten diphenylcyclopropenone (DPC). Every receptor here comes from a man aged 40-55 years with alopecia areata. Some clones in this sample may be carry-over from other donors' samples.

This clonotype was seen more than once but under ten times. As DNA, the CDR3 is TGCAGTGCTAGAGGAACGGGAGCCGGGGAGCAGTACTTC. Its translation is CSARGTGAGEQYF. The chain is built from TRBV20-1 and TRBJ2-7; D might be TRBD2 (6 bases). V gave up 1 base and J gave up 7 bases, with 14 bases separating them. Germline V CDR1 and CDR2: DFQATT, SNEGSKA (reference sequence). CDR3 length: 13 amino acids.

The chain links TRBV10-2 to TRBJ2-3; D might be TRBD2 (5 bases). CDR1 is WSHSY and CDR2 is SAAADI in the germline V gene. V dropped 8 bases and J dropped 0 bases, with 12 bases sitting between them. The CDR3 covers 14 residues. The CDR3 coding sequence is TGCGCCAGCGGTACGGGAATTAGCACAGATACGCAGTATTTT. Protein product: CASGTGISTDTQYF.

The gene calls are TRBV10-3 and TRBJ2-5; D ambiguous. Germline V gives CDR1 ENHRY, CDR2 SYGVKD. There are 14 residues in the CDR3. Between the trimmed V and J ends, which lost 2 bases and 4 bases, there was a span of 11 bases. The CDR3 is CAISERPAVETQYF. In nucleotides, the CDR3 is TGTGCCATCAGTGAGAGGCCCGCCGTAGAGACCCAGTACTTC.

The chain links TRBV10-1 to TRBJ1-5; no definite D call. V lost 0 bases and J lost 7, with 7 bases in between. The CDR3 totals 13 residues. From germline, CDR1 is WNHNN and CDR2 SYGVQD (reference sequence). CDR3 nucleotides: TGCGCCAGCAGTGAGTCAGGGTTACAGCCCCAGCATTTT. Its protein product is CASSESGLQPQHF.

The CDR3 coding sequence is TGTGCCAGCAGTGATCGGACTAGCGGGAGAATCTATGAGCAGTTCTTC. Encoded protein: CASSDRTSGRIYEQFF. The chain uses TRBV2 and TRBJ2-1; TRBD2 aligns across 13 bases. Germline V lookup: CDR1 SNHLY, CDR2 FYNNEI. The CDR3 is made up of 16 amino acids. J lost 8 bases, V lost 3 bases, and 7 bases had no gene match.

The chain has TRBV7-3 and TRBJ1-1; 8 positions agree with TRBD1. Germline CDR1 SGHTA, CDR2 FQGTGA. V lost 0 bases, J lost 2 bases, and 2 bases stayed unmatched. The CDR3 has 15 amino acids. The CDR3, as DNA: TGTGCCAGCAGCTTAACCGGGACAGGTAACACTGAAGCTTTCTTT. This sequence encodes CASSLTGTGNTEAFF.

The chain employs TRBV2 and TRBJ1-1, with D uncertain. CDR1 SNHLY and CDR2 FYNNEI come from the germline V gene. The CDR3 extends over 14 amino acids. V was cut by 2 bases and J by 4 bases, with 11 bases left in between. The CDR3 loop reads CASSELSEITEAFF. CDR3 coding DNA: TGTGCCAGCAGTGAATTGTCAGAAATCACTGAAGCTTTCTTT.

This clonotype was counted a few times. The chain couples TRBV6-5 to TRBJ2-1; 7 bases agree with TRBD2. CDR3 length: 15 amino acids. The V segment lost 0 bases and the J segment 8 bases; nucleotides outside the gene matches: 7. CDR1 MNHEY and CDR2 SVGAGI come from the germline V gene. As DNA, the CDR3 is TGTGCCAGCAGTTACTCAGGACTAGTGAAAGATGAGCAGTTCTTC. Residues: CASSYSGLVKDEQFF.

This clonotype was seen a handful of times. J is TRBJ1-5 and V is TRBV7-2; possibly TRBD1 for D (5 bases). V lost 5 bases and J 7 bases, leaving 21 bases between the germline ends. Per germline, CDR1 SGHTA and CDR2 FQGNSA. CDR3 size: 16 residues. The CDR3 is CASSIRSGQGGQPQHF. The CDR3 DNA reads TGTGCCAGCAGCATCAGGTCTGGTCAGGGAGGGCAGCCCCAGCATTTT.